The 18 T cell receptor beta chains below were found in one sample sequenced in a study. TCRdb used MiXCR to reprocess the reads, holding one entry per CDR3 protein. The table includes some 4,000 distinct CDR3 sequences, roughly 10% detected once. Material for sequencing was CD4+ T cells from synovial fluid. The receptors were sampled from a human donor with rheumatoid arthritis.

By frequency in the sample, this clonotype is medium-sized. The chain has TRBV7-9 and TRBJ2-1, with 12 bases matching TRBD2. The V gene end was trimmed by 5 bases and the J gene end by 8 bases; junction bases not matched to a gene: 7. Germline loops: CDR1 SEHNR, CDR2 FQNEAQ (reference sequence). The length of the CDR3 is 15 residues. CDR3 residues: CASSPRTSGKDEQFF. The CDR3 nucleotides are TGTGCCAGCAGCCCCAGGACTAGCGGGAAGGATGAGCAGTTCTTC.

This clonotype rates as medium-sized (0.01 to 0.1%). This sequence joins TRBV20-1 and TRBJ2-7; D perhaps matches TRBD2 (6 bases). CDR3 size: 13 residues. Germline V CDR1 and CDR2: DFQATT, SNEGSKA (reference sequence). The ends were cut back, 0 bases at V and 4 bases at J, with 10 bases in the middle. The CDR3 loop reads CSARDGGKYEQYF. CDR3 DNA sequence: TGCAGTGCTAGAGACGGGGGAAAGTACGAGCAGTACTTC.

This clonotype is termed medium-sized (0.01 to 0.1%). The chain uses TRBV7-2 and TRBJ2-2, with TRBD2 matching 10 bases. Germline CDR1 SGHTA, CDR2 FQGNSA. The CDR3 covers 18 residues. Trimming cost V 4 bases and J 6 bases; bases outside gene matches: 14. CDR3 in DNA: TGTGCCAGCAGCTCTCCGAGGGGGAGCGGGAGGGCCGCCGGGGAGCTGTTTTTT. It encodes CASSSPRGSGRAAGELFF.

In its sample, this clonotype ranks as medium-sized. This rearrangement joins TRBV7-3 to TRBJ2-1, with 8 bases that match TRBD1. After removal of 1 base from V and 6 bases from J, the junction contained 8 bases not matched to a gene. Germline V lookup: CDR1 SGHTA, CDR2 FQGTGA. This CDR3 has 16 residues. The CDR3, as DNA: TGTGCCAGCAGCTTAAGGCCCGGACAGGGACCCAATGAGCAGTTCTTC. As protein: CASSLRPGQGPNEQFF.

This clonotype was seen many times. CDR3 coding DNA: TGTGCCAGCGACCTCTCCAGCGCGGGAGCCATGGGGTCCTACAATGAGCAGTTCTTC. This codes for CASDLSSAGAMGSYNEQFF. The chain has TRBV12-3 or TRBV12-4 and TRBJ2-1; the match to TRBD2 covers 7 bases. CDR3 length: 19 amino acids. V gave up 8 bases and J gave up 1 base; unmatched junction bases: 20.

In its sample, this clonotype is medium-sized. The chain recombines TRBV7-2 with TRBJ2-7, with 8 bases matching TRBD2. The CDR3 covers 15 residues. The V gene's germline CDR1 is SGHTA and CDR2 FQGNSA. The junction had 5 bases not matched to a gene; V was cut back by 2 bases and J by 2 bases. In DNA, the CDR3 is TGTGCCAGCAGCTTACTCGCGGGAGGCGCCTACGAGCAGTACTTC. This gives the protein CASSLLAGGAYEQYF. Complete variable domain (other parts from reference TRBV7-2 and TRBJ2-7): GAGVSQSPSNKVTEKGKDVELRCDPISGHTALYWYRQSLGQGLEFLIYFQGNSAPDKSGLPSDRFSAERTGGSVSTLTIQRTQQEDSAVYLCASSLLAGGAYEQYFGPGTRLTVT.

This clonotype has ten or more counts. This rearrangement joins TRBV3-1 to TRBJ1-1; possible D gene TRBD1, 5 bases. The CDR3 covers 13 residues. The germline gives CDR1 LGHDT, CDR2 YNNKEL (reference sequence). The V end was cut by 5 bases, the J end by 6 bases, with 13 bases between. CDR3: CASSAPGYSEAFF. CDR3 nucleotide sequence: TGTGCCAGCAGCGCTCCAGGGTATTCTGAAGCTTTCTTT.

By share, this clonotype ranks as medium-sized (0.01 to 0.1%). This chain links TRBV28 with TRBJ2-3; weak D call: TRBD1 (6 bases). Trimming pared 7 bases from V and 0 bases from J, leaving 8 bases between. The CDR3 runs 13 residues. The germline V gene has CDR1 MDHEN and CDR2 SYDVKM. The CDR3 loop reads CASNRDSTDTQYF. CDR3 nucleotide sequence: TGTGCCAGCAACAGGGACAGCACAGATACGCAGTATTTT.

This clonotype came up many times. The chain employs TRBV12-3 or TRBV12-4 and TRBJ2-1, with D perhaps being TRBD1 or TRBD2 (5 bases each). The V end was cut by 5 bases, the J end by 5 bases, with 13 bases between. CDR3 size: 14 residues. CDR3 coding DNA: TGTGCCAGCAGTCTGGGGACGGGAAACAATGAGCAGTTCTTC. This codes for CASSLGTGNNEQFF.

This clonotype is medium-sized within its sample. The chain couples TRBV7-2 to TRBJ2-5, with D uncertain. Germline CDR1 is SGHTA and CDR2 is FQGNSA. This CDR3 spans 13 amino acids. Trimming cost V 2 bases and J 2 bases, with 6 bases left between them. DNA of the CDR3: TGTGCCAGCAGCTTACAGCAGCAAGAGACCCAGTACTTC. Protein product: CASSLQQQETQYF.

This chain connects TRBV14 to TRBJ2-1; 10 bases are a match to TRBD2. With 2 bases clipped from V and 9 bases from J, the junction kept 7 bases outside the gene matches. CDR1 and CDR2 from the germline V gene are SGHDN and FVKESK. The CDR3 contains 15 residues. The CDR3 loop is CASSQLAGVGSEQFF. CDR3 nucleotide sequence: TGTGCCAGCAGCCAACTAGCGGGAGTCGGGAGTGAGCAGTTCTTC.

By proportion, this clonotype is medium-sized (0.01 to 0.1%). The chain employs TRBV7-8 and TRBJ2-3; D might be TRBD2 (6 bases). CDR3 length: 15 residues. Trimming left V 3 bases short and J 0 bases short, with 10 bases between. Germline V gene sequence: CDR1 SGHVS, CDR2 FQNEAQ. CDR3 residues: CASSFWGVSTDTQYF. The DNA of the CDR3 is TGTGCCAGCAGCTTTTGGGGGGTTAGCACAGATACGCAGTATTTT.

By frequency in the sample, this clonotype is medium-sized. The rearrangement uses TRBV30 and TRBJ1-1; D is ambiguous. The CDR3 runs 13 residues. The V and J ends lost 4 bases and 0 bases respectively, with 9 bases between them. CDR1 is GTSNPN, CDR2 SVGIG, per germline (reference sequence). In nucleotides, the CDR3 is TGTGCCTGGAAGGGCGGCCTGAACACTGAAGCTTTCTTT. Translating it yields CAWKGGLNTEAFF.

In this sample, this clonotype turned up many times. The V gene is TRBV6-2 or TRBV6-3, the J gene TRBJ1-5; tentative D call: TRBD1 (5 bases). The germline CDR1 and CDR2 sequences are MNHEY and SVGEGT. V was clipped by 5 bases and J by 0 bases, with 17 bases between them. The CDR3 runs to 17 residues. The CDR3 region has the DNA TGTGCCAGCAGTCAACCCTACCGACAGTATAGCAATCAGCCCCAGCATTTT. Amino acids: CASSQPYRQYSNQPQHF.

As regards this clonotype: It may be a read error: a sequence one base away is much more abundant. This chain connects TRBV28 to TRBJ2-1; perhaps TRBD2 as D (5 bases). Germline V gene lookup returns CDR1 MDHEN and CDR2 SYDVKM. Trimming pared 3 bases from V and 10 bases from J, leaving 10 bases between. The CDR3 covers 12 residues. The CDR3 loop is CASSLGWREQFF. CDR3 DNA sequence: TGTGCCAGCAGTTTGGGGTGGAGGGAGCAGTTCTTC. Supplemented by reference TRBV28 and TRBJ2-1, the full variable domain reads DVKVTQSSRYLVKRTGEKVFLECVQDMDHENMFWYRQDPGLGLRLIYFSYDVKMKEKGDIPEGYSVSREKKERFSLILESASTNQTSMYLCASSLGWREQFFGPGTRLTVL.

Points on this clonotype: This clone may be a read error of a much larger clone one base away. The chain recombines TRBV7-9 with TRBJ1-5, with D hard to call. This CDR3 comprises 12 residues. In germline, CDR1 is SEHNR, CDR2 FQNEAQ (reference sequence). Trimming took off 7 bases at V and 10 bases at J, with 14 bases between the two ends. CDR3 amino acids: CASNQDRSPQHF. The CDR3 DNA reads as TGTGCCAGCAACCAGGACCGTTCCCCCCAGCATTTT.

This clonotype was detected ten times or more. The CDR3 protein is CASSLSGRALVDTQYF. DNA of the CDR3: TGTGCCAGCAGTCTGAGCGGGAGGGCCCTGGTAGATACGCAGTATTTT. The chain couples TRBV7-2 to TRBJ2-3, with TRBD2 identical over 10 bases. CDR3 length equals 16 residues. The junction had 11 bases not matched to a gene; V was cut back by 6 bases and J by 5 bases. CDR1 and CDR2 (germline): SGHTA, FQGNSA.

By sample fraction, this clonotype is medium-sized. This rearrangement joins TRBV19 to TRBJ2-1, with D possibly matching TRBD1 (6 bases). This CDR3 has 12 amino acids. Germline V gene lookup returns CDR1 LNHDA and CDR2 SQIVND (reference sequence). Between the trimmed V and J ends, which lost 8 bases and 8 bases, there was a span of 13 bases. The CDR3 region has the DNA TGTGCCAGTCATTCAGGGGCTCATGAGCAGTTCTTC. Protein product: CASHSGAHEQFF.